This is a list of T cell receptor beta chains from one sample in a study of cytomegalovirus exposure and HLA in healthy donors. Only in-frame clones appear in the TCRdb table, and some are missing; sequencing was by immunoSEQ multiplex PCR. The sample data list about 130,000 clones. What was sequenced was PBMCs. The receptors here all came from an older woman in good health and CMV-seronegative. Both conserved end residues are part of each CDR3. The D gene is left open where the match is weak.

V gene	J gene	D gene	CDR3 DNA	CDR3 protein
TRBV11-2	TRBJ2-1	TRBD2	TGTGCCAGCAGCTTAGGAAGGGGACTACCCCACAATGAGCAGTTCTTC	CASSLGRGLPHNEQFF
TRBV7-9	TRBJ1-5	NA	TGTGCCAGCAGCTTAGCGCTCGGGCAGCCCCAGCATTTT	CASSLALGQPQHF
TRBV27	TRBJ1-4	NA	TGTGCCAGCAGTTTTGCGGCCGGAAAACTGTTTTTT	CASSFAAGKLFF
TRBV5-1	TRBJ2-3	NA	TGCGCCAGCAGCTTGGAATCAATCCCCACAGATACGCAGTATTTT	CASSLESIPTDTQYF
TRBV29-1	TRBJ2-7	NA	TGCAGCATTGAGGCGGTCCCCTACGAGCAGTACTTC	CSIEAVPYEQYF
TRBV19	TRBJ2-6	NA	TGTGCCAGTACAGGGTCTGGGGCCAACGTCCTGACTTTC	CASTGSGANVLTF
TRBV19	TRBJ1-1	NA	TGTGCCAGTAGTCTCCCGGGAAGGGGGAAGAACACTGAAGCTTTCTTT	CASSLPGRGKNTEAFF
TRBV7-9	TRBJ2-3	NA	TGTGCCACCTCTGAGGGGGAGTGGAGCACAGATACGCAGTATTTT	CATSEGEWSTDTQYF
TRBV12-5	TRBJ2-1	TRBD2	TGTGCTAGTGGTTGGGGGGGCCCCGGACTAGCGGGAGCTGAGCAGTTCTTC	CASGWGGPGLAGAEQFF
TRBV5-4	TRBJ2-1	TRBD2	TGTGCCAGCAGCTTGCCCGGACTAGCGGGGCTCTCCTACAATGAGCAGTTCTTC	CASSLPGLAGLSYNEQFF
TRBV18	TRBJ2-5	NA	TGTGCCAGCTCACCACGGGACTCAGAGACCCAGTACTTC	CASSPRDSETQYF
TRBV6-5	TRBJ2-1	TRBD2	TGTGCCAGCAGCCCCCGCCGAGCGGGGGAGCTTGAGCAGTTCTTC	CASSPRRAGELEQFF
TRBV4-2	TRBJ1-6	TRBD1	TGTGCCAGCAGCCAAGGGGACAGGTCAAATTCACCCCTCCACTTT	CASSQGDRSNSPLHF
TRBV6-5	TRBJ2-7	TRBD2	TGTGCCAGCAGCAGGACTAGCGGCCCTTACGAGCAGTACTTC	CASSRTSGPYEQYF
TRBV29-1	TRBJ1-3	NA	TGCAGCGCTGGGGCAGACGGCCATGGAAACACCATATATTTT	CSAGADGHGNTIYF
TRBV6-1	TRBJ1-2	TRBD1	TGTGCCAGCAGTACTCGGGACAGGGGGCCGAATGGCTACACCTTC	CASSTRDRGPNGYTF
TRBV28	TRBJ2-7	TRBD1	TGTGCCAGCAGGGATCCTAACAGGGGGTCGAACTACGAGCAGTACTTC	CASRDPNRGSNYEQYF
TRBV10-3	TRBJ2-2	TRBD2	TGTGCCGCCCTGCCATCGACTAGCGGGGGGCCCGGGGAGCTGTTTTTT	CAALPSTSGGPGELFF
TRBV5-4	TRBJ2-5	NA	TGTGCCAGCAGCTTACCGGGACTTATACAAGAGACCCAGTACTTC	CASSLPGLIQETQYF
TRBV2	TRBJ1-2	TRBD1	TGTGCCAGCAGTGTCGGGACAGACTATGGCTACACCTTC	CASSVGTDYGYTF
TRBV6-1	TRBJ1-5	NA	TGTGCCAGCAGGTCATACAGGGTGGGCAATCAGCCCCAGCATTTT	CASRSYRVGNQPQHF
TRBV18	TRBJ2-3	TRBD2	TGTGCCAGCTCACCCTCCGGACTAGCGGTCCCGGATACGCAGTATTTT	CASSPSGLAVPDTQYF
TRBV19	TRBJ1-1	TRBD1	TGTGCCAGTAGTGTCAGGGGGAGGAGTGACACTGAAGCTTTCTTT	CASSVRGRSDTEAFF
TRBV2	TRBJ2-7	TRBD2	TGTGCCAGCAGGGCGGGAGGGAGCCTGGGCTTC	CASRAGGSLGF
TRBV23-1	TRBJ2-7	TRBD1	TGCGCCAGCACCCCCGGGACAGCCTCCTACGAGCAGTACTTC	CASTPGTASYEQYF
TRBV2	TRBJ1-6	TRBD1	TGTGCCAGCAGTGAAAAGACAGGGGTTGTTTCACCCCTCCACTTT	CASSEKTGVVSPLHF
TRBV18	TRBJ1-5	TRBD1	TGTGCCAGCTCACCAGGAGGACAGGGGATGGTTCAGCCCCAGCATTTT	CASSPGGQGMVQPQHF
TRBV7-7	TRBJ2-2	NA	TGTGCTAGCAGCCCGGGGGCAGACAGGGATTACCCCACCGGGGAGCTGTTTTTT	CASSPGADRDYPTGELFF
TRBV18	TRBJ2-1	TRBD2	TGTGCCAGCTCACCTAGCGGGGGCTACAATGAGCAGTTCTTC	CASSPSGGYNEQFF
TRBV27	TRBJ2-1	TRBD2	TGTGCCAGCAGCGGGACTAGCGGGGGGTGGCAGTTCTTC	CASSGTSGGWQFF
TRBV19	TRBJ2-1	NA	TGTGCCAGTACAGGACTACCTATAAGCTCCTACAATGAGCAGTTCTTC	CASTGLPISSYNEQFF